The 9 T cell receptor beta chains given below trace back to one sample, sequenced in a study of long-term antiretroviral therapy in people with HIV. Researchers ran immunoSEQ v3.0 at survey level. Using immunoSEQ multiplex PCR, the repertoire was profiled, and TCRdb retains in-frame clones only, with some absent. The sample holds fewer than 35,000 clones, 97% seen once. The material was unsorted PBMCs, obtained 6.9 years after starting antiretroviral therapy. The receptors shown here come from a man under 40 with HIV.

This chain links TRBV9 with TRBJ2-3; D is uncertain. Germline V lookup: CDR1 SGDLS, CDR2 YYNGEE. This CDR3 comprises 12 residues. The germline V and J ends were trimmed by 0 bases and 5 bases, with 4 bases remaining between them. The CDR3 here is CASSVVGDTQYF. The DNA for the CDR3 is TGTGCCAGCAGCGTAGTAGGAGATACGCAGTATTTT.

The chain has TRBV18 and TRBJ1-2, with D perhaps TRBD1 (5 bases). CDR3 length equals 14 residues. The V and J ends lost 4 bases and 4 bases respectively, with 13 bases between them. Germline CDR1 is KGHSH and CDR2 is LQKENI. CDR3 in amino acids: CASSRKAQGYGYTF. The CDR3 region has the DNA TGTGCCAGCTCACGAAAGGCTCAGGGCTATGGCTACACCTTC.

The chain joins TRBV27 to TRBJ2-5; TRBD2 is a possible D gene (7 bases). The V end was cut by 5 bases, the J end by 1 base, with 17 bases between. This CDR3 spans 16 amino acids. Germline CDR1 MNHEY, CDR2 SMNVEV (reference sequence). Here the CDR3 reads CASSPGWGGPQETQYF. The CDR3 DNA is TGTGCCAGCAGTCCGGGGTGGGGGGGGCCCCAAGAGACCCAGTACTTC.

This clone appeared once. Here the CDR3 reads CASSPTPRGDYGYTF. The DNA for the CDR3 is TGTGCCAGCTCACCAACTCCCAGGGGCGACTATGGCTACACCTTC. The chain recombines TRBV18 with TRBJ1-2; weak D call: TRBD1 (6 bases). This CDR3 is 15 amino acids long. Trimming pared 2 bases from V and 3 bases from J, leaving 13 bases between. Germline V CDR1 and CDR2: KGHSH, LQKENI.

The chain has TRBV15 and TRBJ1-5; D ambiguous. Trimming shortened V by 6 bases and J by 5 bases, and 11 bases separated the two germline ends. This CDR3 is 13 amino acids long. Germline V gene data show CDR1 as LNHNV and CDR2 as YYDKDF (reference sequence). CDR3 bases: TGTGCCACCAGTAACGGATTCCATCAGCCCCAGCATTTT. Translation: CATSNGFHQPQHF.

V and J are TRBV4-2 and TRBJ2-5; 15 bases fit TRBD2. This CDR3 has 17 residues. Germline V gene data show CDR1 as LGHNA and CDR2 as YNFKEQ. J lost 3 bases, V lost 3 bases, and 5 bases had no gene match. The CDR3 region is CASSQGLAGGGEETQYF. The DNA of the CDR3 is TGTGCCAGCAGCCAGGGACTAGCGGGGGGTGGGGAAGAGACCCAGTACTTC.

The rearrangement uses TRBV10-3 and TRBJ1-1; possible D gene TRBD1, 5 bases. Per germline, CDR1 ENHRY and CDR2 SYGVKD. The CDR3 loop spans 12 amino acids. V shed 0 bases and J shed 10 bases, with 9 bases lying between them. The CDR3 sequence is CAISESGGGAFF. As DNA, the CDR3 is TGTGCCATCAGTGAGTCTGGGGGGGGAGCTTTCTTT.

The rearrangement joins TRBV10-1 to TRBJ2-4; D possibly corresponds to TRBD1 (6 bases). CDR1 and CDR2 (germline): WNHNN, SYGVQD (reference sequence). There are 12 residues in the CDR3. Trimming removed 11 bases from V and 8 bases from J, with 16 bases in between. The CDR3 DNA reads as TGCGCCGGGTTCAGGGGTAGGGACATTCAGTACTTC. As protein: CAGFRGRDIQYF.

V is TRBV9 and J is TRBJ2-1; 9 positions agree with TRBD1. Germline V gene lookup returns CDR1 SGDLS and CDR2 YYNGEE. There are 15 residues in the CDR3. The V and J ends lost 4 bases and 5 bases, in that order; junction bases with no gene match: 7. CDR3 in amino acids: CASSPTGQGNNEQFF. As DNA, the CDR3 is TGTGCCAGCAGCCCCACGGGACAGGGTAACAATGAGCAGTTCTTC.